This is a list of T cell receptor beta chains from one sample in a study of shared clonotypes between healthy human individuals. Sequencing was performed with immunoSEQ multiplex PCR; in TCRdb, only in-frame clones are kept and a portion is missing. The data hold a few million clones, with 90% to 95% observed a single time. Sample: naive CD8+ T cells from PBMCs. The receptors stem from a man aged 18 to 29 in good health. Some clones in this sample may be carry-over from other donors' samples. Each CDR3 is given without its conserved first and last residue.

j_call: TRBJ2-3; v_call: TRBV28; cdr3_aa: ASSPSGTWY
j_call: TRBJ2-7; v_call: TRBV19; cdr3_aa: ASSIGPGGGEQY
j_call: TRBJ2-2; v_call: TRBV28; cdr3_aa: ASSSGTGTPGELF
j_call: TRBJ1-1; v_call: TRBV18; cdr3_aa: ASSPGGKGMNTEAF
j_call: TRBJ1-5; v_call: TRBV6-1; cdr3_aa: ASIVGGLADQPQH
j_call: TRBJ1-1; v_call: TRBV9; cdr3_aa: ASSVAPRGLNTEAF
j_call: TRBJ1-5; v_call: TRBV19; cdr3_aa: ASSSPRQGKQPQH
j_call: TRBJ2-7; v_call: TRBV7-9; cdr3_aa: ASSPRTGGDEQY
j_call: TRBJ1-1; v_call: TRBV29-1; cdr3_aa: SAEPWTGPGPLNTEAF
j_call: TRBJ1-5; v_call: TRBV15; cdr3_aa: ATSSDLAGWSQPQH
j_call: TRBJ2-7; v_call: TRBV19; cdr3_aa: ASQGTAGLSYEQY
j_call: TRBJ2-5; v_call: TRBV7-6; cdr3_aa: ASSPTGWRETQY
j_call: TRBJ2-7; v_call: TRBV15; cdr3_aa: ATSRDSYEQY
j_call: TRBJ2-7; v_call: TRBV27; cdr3_aa: ASSLDYSGSYEQY
j_call: TRBJ1-2; v_call: TRBV6-5; cdr3_aa: ASSYSGQGEDT
j_call: TRBJ1-1; v_call: TRBV29-1; cdr3_aa: SASDPRGEAF
j_call: TRBJ2-7; v_call: TRBV6-4; cdr3_aa: ASSDLAGDEQY
j_call: TRBJ1-2; v_call: TRBV28; cdr3_aa: ASIYLLGEGYGYT
j_call: TRBJ2-7; v_call: TRBV27; cdr3_aa: ASSLGQSYEQY
j_call: TRBJ2-2; v_call: TRBV2; cdr3_aa: ASSDGANTGELF
j_call: TRBJ1-5; v_call: TRBV6-1; cdr3_aa: ATRQRGNQPQH
j_call: TRBJ1-1; v_call: TRBV5-1; cdr3_aa: ASSLLGTTEAF
j_call: TRBJ2-3; v_call: TRBV18; cdr3_aa: ASSRTSSLTDTQY
j_call: TRBJ2-2; v_call: TRBV27; cdr3_aa: ASTIGSAGVNTGELF
j_call: TRBJ1-1; v_call: TRBV19; cdr3_aa: ASSIVPGNTEAF
j_call: TRBJ1-3; v_call: TRBV12-2; cdr3_aa: ASRRPLGNTIY
j_call: TRBJ1-3; v_call: TRBV28; cdr3_aa: ASSTHRDSPGNTIY
j_call: TRBJ2-7; v_call: TRBV27; cdr3_aa: ASRRRGEEREQY
j_call: TRBJ2-7; v_call: TRBV7-3; cdr3_aa: ASSLNRGYEQY
j_call: TRBJ2-5; v_call: TRBV6-5; cdr3_aa: ASRGRGPQETQY
j_call: TRBJ2-1; v_call: TRBV11-2; cdr3_aa: ASRWRGENLNEQF
j_call: TRBJ2-1; v_call: TRBV27; cdr3_aa: ASSSGRSGYNEQF
j_call: TRBJ1-1; v_call: TRBV4-2; cdr3_aa: ASKVVEGWNTEAF
j_call: TRBJ1-4; v_call: TRBV28; cdr3_aa: ASDRGGTNEKLF
j_call: -; v_call: TRBV11-2; cdr3_aa: ASRDREDSSYEQY
j_call: TRBJ2-7; v_call: TRBV7-8; cdr3_aa: ASSLALIGRASYEQY
j_call: TRBJ1-4; v_call: TRBV7-9; cdr3_aa: ASTSTGDPEGEKLF
j_call: TRBJ2-2; v_call: TRBV7-9; cdr3_aa: ASSPRGIYTGELF
j_call: TRBJ1-4; v_call: TRBV7-6; cdr3_aa: AGSFGGDEKLF
j_call: TRBJ1-1; v_call: TRBV10-3; cdr3_aa: AISDSDRSNTEAF
j_call: TRBJ2-7; v_call: TRBV27; cdr3_aa: ASSFPGGEQY
j_call: TRBJ2-7; v_call: TRBV6-6; cdr3_aa: ASSYSSGQGYYEQY
j_call: TRBJ2-3; v_call: TRBV9; cdr3_aa: ASSPRGALTDTQY
j_call: TRBJ2-6; v_call: TRBV28; cdr3_aa: ASSLQQGSGANVLT
j_call: TRBJ2-6; v_call: TRBV4-3; cdr3_aa: ASSLDRAVSGANVLT
j_call: TRBJ1-5; v_call: TRBV6-5; cdr3_aa: ASSYSVGSNQPQH
j_call: TRBJ2-1; v_call: TRBV6-4; cdr3_aa: ASSSRAGGYNEQF
j_call: TRBJ2-2; v_call: TRBV7-2; cdr3_aa: ASSLFRGSTGELF
j_call: TRBJ2-7; v_call: TRBV7-2; cdr3_aa: ASSLGLDSYEQY
j_call: TRBJ2-5; v_call: TRBV4-3; cdr3_aa: ASSGGGRETQY
j_call: TRBJ2-1; v_call: TRBV28; cdr3_aa: ASSLWRELYNEQF
j_call: TRBJ2-7; v_call: TRBV7-9; cdr3_aa: ASSDPRGLGEQY
j_call: TRBJ1-2; v_call: TRBV27; cdr3_aa: ASRPPNRVSGGYT
j_call: TRBJ2-3; v_call: TRBV9; cdr3_aa: ASSVLAGTKHYTDTQY